This T cell receptor (beta chain) was obtained from a study of T cells in Graves' hyperthyroidism and ophthalmopathy. This clonotype has more than one count but fewer than ten. Its cognate antigen is unknown. Patients affected by ophthalmopathy presented a Clinical Activity Score of at least 3, a NOSPECS grade of at least 4, and disease duration below 3 months. Investigators excluded patients with uncontrolled infection, other autoimmune disease, pregnancy or lactation. RNA transcripts yielded amplified TCR beta CDR3 regions. TCR CDR3 underwent first-round RT-PCR with the HTBI primer set. Using its own MiXCR run on the multiplex PCR reads, TCRdb lists one record per CDR3 protein. Here the sample spans 500,000 to 600,000 distinct CDR3 sequences, just under 20% being singletons. This CDR3 region has 19 residues. V lost 7 bases, J lost 0 bases, and 22 bases lay in between. Germline V gene data show CDR1 as SNHLY and CDR2 as FYNNEI.

Study results and caveats: Ophthalmopathy onset followed model prediction by a median roughly 6.5 months. In the analysis, a 13 V-J model separated ophthalmopathy from stable hyperthyroidism.

The chain is built from TRBV2 and TRBJ2-6; a weak D match, TRBD2 (7 bases). The source material was blood. The TCR was taken from a man aged 35-49 years with Graves' ophthalmopathy. Here the CDR3 DNA reads TGTGCCAGCATCCCAGGGTCGGGGGGCCTAGGCTCTGGGGCCAACGTCCTGACTTTC. Amino acids: CASIPGSGGLGSGANVLTF.